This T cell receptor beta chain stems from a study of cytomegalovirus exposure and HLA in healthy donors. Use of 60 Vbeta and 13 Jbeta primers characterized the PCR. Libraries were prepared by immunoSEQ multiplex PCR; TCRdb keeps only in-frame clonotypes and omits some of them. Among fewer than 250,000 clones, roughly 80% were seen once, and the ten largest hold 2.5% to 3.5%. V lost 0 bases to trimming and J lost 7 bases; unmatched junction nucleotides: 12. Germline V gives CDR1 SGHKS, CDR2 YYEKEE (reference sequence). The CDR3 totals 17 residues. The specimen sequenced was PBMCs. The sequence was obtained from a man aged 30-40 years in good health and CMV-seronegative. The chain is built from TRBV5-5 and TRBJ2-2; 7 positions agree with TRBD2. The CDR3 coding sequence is TGTGCCAGCAGCTTGGGGGTCCTGGGAGGGTTGAGCGGGGAGCTGTTTTTT. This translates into CASSLGVLGGLSGELFF.